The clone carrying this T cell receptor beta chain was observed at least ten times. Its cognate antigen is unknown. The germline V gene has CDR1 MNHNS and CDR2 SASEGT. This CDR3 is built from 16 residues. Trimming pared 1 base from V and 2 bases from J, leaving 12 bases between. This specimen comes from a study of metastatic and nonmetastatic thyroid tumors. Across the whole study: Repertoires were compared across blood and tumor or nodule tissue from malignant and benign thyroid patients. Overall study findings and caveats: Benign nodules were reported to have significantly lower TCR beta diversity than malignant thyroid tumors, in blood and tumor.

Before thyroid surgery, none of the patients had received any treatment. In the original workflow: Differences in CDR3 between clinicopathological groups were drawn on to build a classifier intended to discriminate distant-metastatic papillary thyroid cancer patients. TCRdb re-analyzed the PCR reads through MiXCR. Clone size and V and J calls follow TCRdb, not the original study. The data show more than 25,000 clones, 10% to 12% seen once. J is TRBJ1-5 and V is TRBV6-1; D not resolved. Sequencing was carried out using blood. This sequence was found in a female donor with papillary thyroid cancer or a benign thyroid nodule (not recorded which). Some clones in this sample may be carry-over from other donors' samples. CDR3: CASSEEVGWRNQPQHF. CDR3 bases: TGTGCCAGCAGTGAAGAAGTGGGTTGGCGCAATCAGCCCCAGCATTTT.